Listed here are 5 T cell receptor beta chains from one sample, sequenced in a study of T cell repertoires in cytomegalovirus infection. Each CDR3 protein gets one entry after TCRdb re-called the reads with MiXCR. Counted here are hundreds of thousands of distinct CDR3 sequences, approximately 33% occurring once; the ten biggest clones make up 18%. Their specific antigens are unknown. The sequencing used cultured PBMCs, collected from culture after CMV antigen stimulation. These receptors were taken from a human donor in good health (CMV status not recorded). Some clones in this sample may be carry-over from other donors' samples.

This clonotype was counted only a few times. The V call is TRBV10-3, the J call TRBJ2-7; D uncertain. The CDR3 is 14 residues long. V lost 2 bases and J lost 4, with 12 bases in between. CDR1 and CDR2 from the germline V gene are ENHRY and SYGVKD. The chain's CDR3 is CAISEPGVGYEQYF. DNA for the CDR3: TGTGCCATCAGTGAGCCTGGGGTCGGTTACGAGCAGTACTTC.

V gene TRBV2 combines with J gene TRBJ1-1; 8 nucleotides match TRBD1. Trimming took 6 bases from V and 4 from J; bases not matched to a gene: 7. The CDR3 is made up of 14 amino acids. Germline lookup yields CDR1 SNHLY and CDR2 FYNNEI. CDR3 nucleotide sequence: TGTGCCAGCAGGCCTCGACAGGGGTCCACTGAAGCTTTCTTT. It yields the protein CASRPRQGSTEAFF.

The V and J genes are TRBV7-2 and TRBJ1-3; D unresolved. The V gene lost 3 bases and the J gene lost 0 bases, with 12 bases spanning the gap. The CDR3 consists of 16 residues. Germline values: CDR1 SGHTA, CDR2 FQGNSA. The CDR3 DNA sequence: TGTGCCAGCAGCTTGAGGCCCTACTCCTCTGGAAACACCATATATTTT. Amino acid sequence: CASSLRPYSSGNTIYF.

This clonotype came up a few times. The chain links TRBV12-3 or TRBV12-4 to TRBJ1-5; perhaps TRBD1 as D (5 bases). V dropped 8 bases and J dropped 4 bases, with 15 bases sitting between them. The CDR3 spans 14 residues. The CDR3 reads CASSEGAGNQPQHF. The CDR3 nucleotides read TGTGCCAGCTCCGAAGGGGCCGGGAATCAGCCCCAGCATTTT.

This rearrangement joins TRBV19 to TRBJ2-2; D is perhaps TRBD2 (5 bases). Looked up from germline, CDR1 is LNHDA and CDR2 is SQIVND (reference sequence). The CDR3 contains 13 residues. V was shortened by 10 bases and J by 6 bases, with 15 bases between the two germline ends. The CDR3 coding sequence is TGTGCCACGCGAGACGCGCGGGCCGGGGAGCTGTTTTTT. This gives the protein CATRDARAGELFF.